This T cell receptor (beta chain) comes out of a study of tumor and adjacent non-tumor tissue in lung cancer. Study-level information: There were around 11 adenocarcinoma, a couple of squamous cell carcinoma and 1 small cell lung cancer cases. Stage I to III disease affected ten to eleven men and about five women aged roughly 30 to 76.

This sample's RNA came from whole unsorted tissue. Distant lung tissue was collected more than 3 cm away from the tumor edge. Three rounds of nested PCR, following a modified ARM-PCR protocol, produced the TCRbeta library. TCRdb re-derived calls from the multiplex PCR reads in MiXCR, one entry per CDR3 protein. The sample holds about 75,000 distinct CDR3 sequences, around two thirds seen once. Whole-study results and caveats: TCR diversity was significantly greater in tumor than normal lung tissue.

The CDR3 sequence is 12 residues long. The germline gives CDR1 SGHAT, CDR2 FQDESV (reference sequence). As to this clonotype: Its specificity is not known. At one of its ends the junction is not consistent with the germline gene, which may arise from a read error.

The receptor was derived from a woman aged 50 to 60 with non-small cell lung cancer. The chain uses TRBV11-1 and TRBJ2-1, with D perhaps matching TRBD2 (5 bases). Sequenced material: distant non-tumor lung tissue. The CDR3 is CASSQASNEQFF. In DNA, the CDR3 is TGTGCCAGCAGCCAGGCTAGCAATGAGCAGTTCTTT.